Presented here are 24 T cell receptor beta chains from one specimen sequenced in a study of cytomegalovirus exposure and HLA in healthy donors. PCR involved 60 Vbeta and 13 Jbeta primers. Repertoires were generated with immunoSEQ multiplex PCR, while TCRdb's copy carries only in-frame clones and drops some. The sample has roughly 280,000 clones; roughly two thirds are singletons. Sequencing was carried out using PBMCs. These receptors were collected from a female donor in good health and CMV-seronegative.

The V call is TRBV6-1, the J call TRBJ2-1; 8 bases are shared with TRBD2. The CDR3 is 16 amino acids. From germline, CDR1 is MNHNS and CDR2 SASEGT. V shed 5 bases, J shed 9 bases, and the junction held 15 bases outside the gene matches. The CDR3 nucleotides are TGTGCCAGCAGTAAAGGAACGGGACTAGTTATTAGTGAGCAGTTCTTC. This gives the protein CASSKGTGLVISEQFF.

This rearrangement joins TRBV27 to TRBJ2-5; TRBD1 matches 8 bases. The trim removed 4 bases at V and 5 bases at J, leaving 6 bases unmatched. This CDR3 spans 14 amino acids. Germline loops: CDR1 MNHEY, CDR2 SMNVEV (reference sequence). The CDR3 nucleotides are TGTGCCAGCAGTTCCTCGACAGGGGCGGAGACCCAGTACTTC. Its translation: CASSSSTGAETQYF.

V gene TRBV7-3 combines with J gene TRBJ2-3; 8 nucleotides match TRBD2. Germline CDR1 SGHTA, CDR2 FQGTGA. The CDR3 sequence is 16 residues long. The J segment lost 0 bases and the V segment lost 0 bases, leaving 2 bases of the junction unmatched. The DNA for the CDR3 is TGTGCCAGCAGCTTAACGCCTAGCGGGAGCACAGATACGCAGTATTTT. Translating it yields CASSLTPSGSTDTQYF. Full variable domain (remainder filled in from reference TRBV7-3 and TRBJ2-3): GAGVSQTPSNKVTEKGKYVELRCDPISGHTALYWYRQSLGQGPEFLIYFQGTGAADDSGLPNDRFFAVRPEGSVSTLKIQRTERGDSAVYLCASSLTPSGSTDTQYFGPGTRLTVL.

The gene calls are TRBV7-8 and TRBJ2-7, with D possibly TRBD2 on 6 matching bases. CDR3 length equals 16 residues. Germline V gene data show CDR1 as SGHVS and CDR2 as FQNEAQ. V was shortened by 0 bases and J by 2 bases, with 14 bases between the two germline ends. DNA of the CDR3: TGTGCCAGCAGCTTAGCGGGGTTAGCGGTTGCCTACGAGCAGTACTTC. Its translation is CASSLAGLAVAYEQYF. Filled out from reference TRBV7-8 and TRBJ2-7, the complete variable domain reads GAGVSQSPRYKVAKRGQDVALRCDPISGHVSLFWYQQALGQGPEFLTYFQNEAQLDKSGLPSDRFFAERPEGSVSTLKIQRTQQEDSAVYLCASSLAGLAVAYEQYFGPGTRLTVT.

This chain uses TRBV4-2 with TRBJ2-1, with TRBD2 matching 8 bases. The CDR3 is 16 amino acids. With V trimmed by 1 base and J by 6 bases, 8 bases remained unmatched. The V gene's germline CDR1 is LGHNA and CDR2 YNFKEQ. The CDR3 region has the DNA TGTGCCAGCAGCCAAGCCCGGGGGGCGGGAGGCAATGAGCAGTTCTTC. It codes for CASSQARGAGGNEQFF.

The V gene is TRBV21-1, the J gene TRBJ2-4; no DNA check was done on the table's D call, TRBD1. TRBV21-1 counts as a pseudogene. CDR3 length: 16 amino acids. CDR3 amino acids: CASSKVWQGFRNIQYF. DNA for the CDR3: TGTGCCAGCAGCAAAGTATGGCAGGGGTTTAGAAACATTCAGTACTTC.

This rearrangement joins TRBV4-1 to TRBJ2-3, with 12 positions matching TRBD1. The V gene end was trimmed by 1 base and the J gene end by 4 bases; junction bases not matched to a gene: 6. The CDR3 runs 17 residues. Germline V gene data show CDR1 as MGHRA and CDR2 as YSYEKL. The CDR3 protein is CASSQGGGTGGPDTQYF. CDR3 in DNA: TGCGCCAGCAGCCAAGGGGGAGGGACAGGGGGCCCAGATACGCAGTATTTT.

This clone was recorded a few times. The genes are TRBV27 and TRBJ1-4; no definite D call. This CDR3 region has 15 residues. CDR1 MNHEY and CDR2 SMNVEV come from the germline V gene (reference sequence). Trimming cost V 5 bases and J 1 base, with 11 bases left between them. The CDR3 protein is CASSHDRGTNEKLFF. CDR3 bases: TGTGCCAGCAGTCACGACCGAGGAACTAATGAAAAACTGTTTTTT.

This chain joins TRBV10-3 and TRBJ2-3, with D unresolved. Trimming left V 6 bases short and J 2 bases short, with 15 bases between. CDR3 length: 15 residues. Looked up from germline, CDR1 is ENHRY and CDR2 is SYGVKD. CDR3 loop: CAIRISQFLTDTQYF. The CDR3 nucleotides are TGTGCCATCAGAATATCTCAGTTTCTCACAGATACGCAGTATTTT.

The CDR3 protein is CASRDLKGRSSGQETQYF. The CDR3 DNA is TGTGCCAGCCGCGACTTGAAGGGAAGGTCTAGCGGGCAAGAGACCCAGTACTTC. This chain connects TRBV28 to TRBJ2-5; 8 bases are a match to TRBD2. Germline loops: CDR1 MDHEN, CDR2 SYDVKM. Trimming removed 8 bases from V and 2 bases from J; junction bases left unmatched: 19. CDR3 length: 18 residues.

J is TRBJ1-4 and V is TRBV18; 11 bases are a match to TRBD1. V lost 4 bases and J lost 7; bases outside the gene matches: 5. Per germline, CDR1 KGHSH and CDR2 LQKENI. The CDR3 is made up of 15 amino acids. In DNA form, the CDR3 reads TGTGCCAGCTCACGATCCGGGACAGGGGGTGAAAAACTGTTTTTT. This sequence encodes CASSRSGTGGEKLFF.

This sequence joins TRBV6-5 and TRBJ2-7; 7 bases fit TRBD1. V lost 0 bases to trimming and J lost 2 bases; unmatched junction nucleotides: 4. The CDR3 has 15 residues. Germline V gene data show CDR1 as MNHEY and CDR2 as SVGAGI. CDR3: CASSYSTGSTYEQYF. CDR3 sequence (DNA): TGTGCCAGCAGTTACTCGACAGGGAGTACCTACGAGCAGTACTTC.

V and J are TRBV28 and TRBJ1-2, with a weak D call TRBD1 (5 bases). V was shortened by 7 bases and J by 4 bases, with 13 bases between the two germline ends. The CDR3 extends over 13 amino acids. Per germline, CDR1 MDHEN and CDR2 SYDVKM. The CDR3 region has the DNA TGTGCCAGCACCCTAGACAGTTCCTATGGCTACACCTTC. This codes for CASTLDSSYGYTF.

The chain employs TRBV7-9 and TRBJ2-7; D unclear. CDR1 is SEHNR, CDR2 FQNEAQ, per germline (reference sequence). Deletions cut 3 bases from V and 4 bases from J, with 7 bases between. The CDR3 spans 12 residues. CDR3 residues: CASSFEVYEQYF. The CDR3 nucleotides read TGTGCCAGCAGCTTCGAGGTTTACGAGCAGTACTTC. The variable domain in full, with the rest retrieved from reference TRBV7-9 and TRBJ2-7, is DTGVSQNPRHKITKRGQNVTFRCDPISEHNRLYWYRQTLGQGPEFLTYFQNEAQLEKSRLLSDRFSAERPKGSFSTLEIQRTEQGDSAMYLCASSFEVYEQYFGPGTRLTVT.

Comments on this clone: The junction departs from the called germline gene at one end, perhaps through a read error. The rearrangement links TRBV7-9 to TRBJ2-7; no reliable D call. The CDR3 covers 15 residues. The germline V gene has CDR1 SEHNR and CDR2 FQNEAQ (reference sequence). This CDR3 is CSSSLSGTLSYEQYF. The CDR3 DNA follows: TGTTCCAGCAGCTTATCGGGTACCCTTTCCTACGAGCAGTACTTC.

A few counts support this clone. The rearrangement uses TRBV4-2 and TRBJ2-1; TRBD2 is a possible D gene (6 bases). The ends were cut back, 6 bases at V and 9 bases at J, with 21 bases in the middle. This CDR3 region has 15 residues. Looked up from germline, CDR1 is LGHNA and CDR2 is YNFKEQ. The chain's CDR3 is CASRDSGAFLSEQFF. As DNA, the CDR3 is TGTGCCAGCAGGGATAGCGGAGCCTTCTTGAGTGAGCAGTTCTTC.

DNA for the CDR3: TGTGCGAGCGGCGGGCCCGGTCAGCCCCAGCATTTT. Protein sequence: CASGGPGQPQHF. This sequence joins TRBV28 and TRBJ1-5; no clear D. This CDR3 comprises 12 residues. Germline values: CDR1 MDHEN, CDR2 SYDVKM.

CDR3 bases: TGTGCCTGGAGTGTAGGGGTCAGCACTGAAGCTTTCTTT. It translates to CAWSVGVSTEAFF. The V and J genes are TRBV30 and TRBJ1-1, with D possibly TRBD1 on 5 matching bases. V was pared by 0 bases and J by 4 bases, with 9 bases between. CDR1 is GTSNPN, CDR2 SVGIG, per germline (reference sequence). CDR3 size: 13 residues.

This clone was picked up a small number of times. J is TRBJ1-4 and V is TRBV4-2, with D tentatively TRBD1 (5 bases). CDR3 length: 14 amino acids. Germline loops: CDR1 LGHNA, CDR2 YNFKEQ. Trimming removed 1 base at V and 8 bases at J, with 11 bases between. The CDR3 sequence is CASSQVRGYEKLFF. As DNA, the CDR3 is TGTGCCAGCAGCCAAGTGCGGGGGTACGAAAAACTGTTTTTT.

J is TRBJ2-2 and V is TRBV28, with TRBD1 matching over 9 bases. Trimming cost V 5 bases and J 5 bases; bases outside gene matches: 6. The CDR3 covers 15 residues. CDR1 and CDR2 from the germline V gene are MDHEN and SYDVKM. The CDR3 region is CASSPTGGITGELFF. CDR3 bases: TGTGCCAGCAGTCCGACAGGGGGGATTACCGGGGAGCTGTTTTTT.

The CDR3 loop reads CASSPYATGEGGNEQFF. CDR3 coding DNA: TGCGCCAGCAGCCCTTATGCGACAGGGGAGGGTGGCAATGAGCAGTTCTTC. The chain links TRBV5-1 to TRBJ2-1, with D perhaps matching TRBD1 (8 bases). CDR1 SGHRS and CDR2 YFSETQ come from the germline V gene. Trimming shortened V by 4 bases and J by 6 bases, and 23 bases separated the two germline ends. This CDR3 is built from 17 residues.

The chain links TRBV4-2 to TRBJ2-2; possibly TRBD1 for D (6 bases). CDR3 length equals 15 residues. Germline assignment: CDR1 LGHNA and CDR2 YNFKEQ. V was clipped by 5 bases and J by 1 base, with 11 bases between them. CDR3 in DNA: TGTGCCAGCAGCAGACAGGAATTGAACACCGGGGAGCTGTTTTTT. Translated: CASSRQELNTGELFF.

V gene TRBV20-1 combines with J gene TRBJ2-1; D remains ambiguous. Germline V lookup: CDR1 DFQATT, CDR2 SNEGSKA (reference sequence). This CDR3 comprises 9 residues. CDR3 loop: CRVGEEQFF. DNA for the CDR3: TGCAGGGTCGGTGAAGAGCAGTTCTTC.

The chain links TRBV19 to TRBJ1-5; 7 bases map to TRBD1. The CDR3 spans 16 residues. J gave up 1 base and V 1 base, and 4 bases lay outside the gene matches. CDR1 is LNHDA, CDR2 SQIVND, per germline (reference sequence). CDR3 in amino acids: CASSIAKGASNQPQHF. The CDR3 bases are TGTGCCAGTAGTATAGCTAAGGGGGCGAGCAATCAGCCCCAGCATTTT.